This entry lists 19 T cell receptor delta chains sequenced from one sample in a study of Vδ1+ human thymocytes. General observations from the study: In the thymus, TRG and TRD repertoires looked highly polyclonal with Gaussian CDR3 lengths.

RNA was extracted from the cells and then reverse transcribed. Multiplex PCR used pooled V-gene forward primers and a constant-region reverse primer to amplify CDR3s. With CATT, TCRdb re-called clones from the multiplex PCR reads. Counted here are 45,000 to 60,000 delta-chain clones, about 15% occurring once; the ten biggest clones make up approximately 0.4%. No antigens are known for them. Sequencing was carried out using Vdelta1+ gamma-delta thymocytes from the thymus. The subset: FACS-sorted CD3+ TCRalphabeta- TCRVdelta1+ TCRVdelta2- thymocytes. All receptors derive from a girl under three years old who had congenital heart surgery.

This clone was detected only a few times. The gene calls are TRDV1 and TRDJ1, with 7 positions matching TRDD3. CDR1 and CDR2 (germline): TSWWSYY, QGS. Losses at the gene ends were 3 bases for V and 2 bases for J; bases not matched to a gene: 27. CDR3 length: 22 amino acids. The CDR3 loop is CALGELLPLERRGMGETDKLIF. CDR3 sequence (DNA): TGTGCTCTTGGGGAGCTTTTGCCCCTCGAGAGGAGGGGGATGGGAGAGACCGATAAACTCATCTTT.

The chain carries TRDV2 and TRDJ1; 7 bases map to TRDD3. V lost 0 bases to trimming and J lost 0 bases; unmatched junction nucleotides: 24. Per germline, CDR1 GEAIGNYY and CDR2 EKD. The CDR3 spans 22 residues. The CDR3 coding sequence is TGTGCCTGTGACACCGTTGGGCCCGGGGGGGATCGGGGTTTGCAGTACACCGATAAACTCATCTTT. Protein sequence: CACDTVGPGGDRGLQYTDKLIF.

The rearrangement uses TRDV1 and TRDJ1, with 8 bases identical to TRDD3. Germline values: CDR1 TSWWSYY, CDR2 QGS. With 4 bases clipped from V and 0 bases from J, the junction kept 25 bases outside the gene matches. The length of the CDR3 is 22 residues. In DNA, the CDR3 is TGTGCTCTTGGGGCGGAGAGGGCTTCCCCCTCGTACTGGGGGGGTTACACCGATAAACTCATCTTT. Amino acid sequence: CALGAERASPSYWGGYTDKLIF.

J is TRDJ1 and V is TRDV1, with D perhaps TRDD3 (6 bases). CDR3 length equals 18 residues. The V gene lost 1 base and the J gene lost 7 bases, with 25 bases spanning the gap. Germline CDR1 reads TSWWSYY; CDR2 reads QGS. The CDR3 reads CALGEPRDDAGDPPKLIF. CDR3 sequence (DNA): TGTGCTCTTGGGGAACCTCGCGACGACGCGGGGGACCCTCCTAAACTCATCTTT.

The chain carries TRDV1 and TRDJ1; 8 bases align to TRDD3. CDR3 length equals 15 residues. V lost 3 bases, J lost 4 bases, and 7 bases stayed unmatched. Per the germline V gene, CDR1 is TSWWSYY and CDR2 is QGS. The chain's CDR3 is CALGDELGDHDKLIF. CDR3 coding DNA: TGTGCTCTTGGGGATGAGCTGGGGGACCACGATAAACTCATCTTT.

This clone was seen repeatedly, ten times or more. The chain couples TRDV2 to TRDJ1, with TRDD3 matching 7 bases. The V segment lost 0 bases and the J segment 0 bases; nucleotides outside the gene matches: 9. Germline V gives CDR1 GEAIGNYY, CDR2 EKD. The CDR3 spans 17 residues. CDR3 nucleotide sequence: TGTGCCTGTGACACCTGCGTACGGGGGATGTACACCGATAAACTCATCTTT. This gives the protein CACDTCVRGMYTDKLIF.

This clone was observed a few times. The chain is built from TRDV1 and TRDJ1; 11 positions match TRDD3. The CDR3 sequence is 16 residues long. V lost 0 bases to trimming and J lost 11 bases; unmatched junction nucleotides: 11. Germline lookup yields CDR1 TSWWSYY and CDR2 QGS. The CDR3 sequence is CALGELRWGIRRGLIF. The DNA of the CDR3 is TGTGCTCTTGGGGAACTTCGGTGGGGGATACGCAGAGGTCTCATCTTT.

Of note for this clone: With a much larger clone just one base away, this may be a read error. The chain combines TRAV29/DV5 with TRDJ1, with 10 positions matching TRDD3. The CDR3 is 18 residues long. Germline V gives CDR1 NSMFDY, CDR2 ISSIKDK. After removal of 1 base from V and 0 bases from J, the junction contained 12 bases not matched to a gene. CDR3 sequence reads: CAASQLPPTGGYTDKLIF. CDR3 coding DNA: TGTGCAGCAAGCCAACTTCCCCCTACTGGGGGATACACCGATAAACTCATCTTT.

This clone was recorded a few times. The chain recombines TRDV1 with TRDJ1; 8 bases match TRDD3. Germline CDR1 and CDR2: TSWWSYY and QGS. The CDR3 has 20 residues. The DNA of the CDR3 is TGTGCCATAAAAATCCTACGGCTACTGGGGGTCGATCCTGACACCGATAAACTCATCTTT. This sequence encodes CAIKILRLLGVDPDTDKLIF.

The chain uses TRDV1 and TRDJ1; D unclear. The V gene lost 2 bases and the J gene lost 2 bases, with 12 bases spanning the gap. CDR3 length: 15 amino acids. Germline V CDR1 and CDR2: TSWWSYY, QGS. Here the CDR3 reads CALGEANHLTDKLIF. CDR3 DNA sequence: TGTGCTCTTGGGGAAGCAAACCACCTAACCGATAAACTCATCTTT.

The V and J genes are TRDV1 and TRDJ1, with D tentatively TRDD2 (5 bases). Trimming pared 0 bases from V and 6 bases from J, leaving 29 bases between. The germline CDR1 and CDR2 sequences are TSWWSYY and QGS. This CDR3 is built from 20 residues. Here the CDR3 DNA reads TGTGCTCTTGGGGAACTGAGGAGGTTCCTCCCCCTCAATGCTAGGAATAAACTCATCTTT. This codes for CALGELRRFLPLNARNKLIF.

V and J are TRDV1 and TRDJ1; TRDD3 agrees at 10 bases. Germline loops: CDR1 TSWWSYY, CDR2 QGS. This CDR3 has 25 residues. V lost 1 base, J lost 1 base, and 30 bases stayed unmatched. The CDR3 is CALGEQLNSPDWGIGEGLSTDKLIF. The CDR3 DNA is TGTGCTCTTGGGGAACAACTCAACTCCCCAGACTGGGGGATTGGTGAGGGATTAAGCACCGATAAACTCATCTTT.

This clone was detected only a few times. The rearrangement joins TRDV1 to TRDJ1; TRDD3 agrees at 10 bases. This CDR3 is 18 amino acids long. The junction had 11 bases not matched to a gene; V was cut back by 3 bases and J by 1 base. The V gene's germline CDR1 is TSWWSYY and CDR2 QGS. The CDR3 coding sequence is TGTGCTCTTGGGGAGCAAGATGGGGGATACCAACTCACCGATAAACTCATCTTT. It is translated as CALGEQDGGYQLTDKLIF.

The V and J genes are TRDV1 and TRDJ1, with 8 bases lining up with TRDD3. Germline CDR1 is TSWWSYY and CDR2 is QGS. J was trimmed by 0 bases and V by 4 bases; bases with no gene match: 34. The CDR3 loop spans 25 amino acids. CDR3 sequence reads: CALGGLSLPSPYWGPGPLYTDKLIF. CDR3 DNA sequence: TGTGCTCTTGGGGGCTTATCACTTCCTTCCCCCTACTGGGGGCCAGGCCCACTTTACACCGATAAACTCATCTTT.

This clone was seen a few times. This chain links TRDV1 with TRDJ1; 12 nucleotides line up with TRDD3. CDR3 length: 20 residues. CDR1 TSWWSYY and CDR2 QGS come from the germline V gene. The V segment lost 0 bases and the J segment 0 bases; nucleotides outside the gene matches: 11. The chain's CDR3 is CALGELSYWGIQGYTDKLIF. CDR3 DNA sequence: TGTGCTCTTGGGGAACTCTCCTACTGGGGGATACAGGGGTACACCGATAAACTCATCTTT.

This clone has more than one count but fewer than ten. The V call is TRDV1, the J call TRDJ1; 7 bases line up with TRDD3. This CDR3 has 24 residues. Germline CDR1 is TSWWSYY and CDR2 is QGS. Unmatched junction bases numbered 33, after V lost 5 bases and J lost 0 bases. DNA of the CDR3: TGTGCTCTTGGGAACCCTTCGCGCGGATACGTGACCGGCACGAGATTCCAGTACACCGATAAACTCATCTTT. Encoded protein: CALGNPSRGYVTGTRFQYTDKLIF.

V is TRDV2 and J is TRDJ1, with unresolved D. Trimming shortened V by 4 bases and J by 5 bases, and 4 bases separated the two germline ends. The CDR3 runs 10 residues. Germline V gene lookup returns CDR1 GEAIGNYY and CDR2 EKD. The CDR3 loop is CACEEDKLIF. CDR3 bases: TGTGCCTGTGAGGAAGATAAACTCATCTTT.

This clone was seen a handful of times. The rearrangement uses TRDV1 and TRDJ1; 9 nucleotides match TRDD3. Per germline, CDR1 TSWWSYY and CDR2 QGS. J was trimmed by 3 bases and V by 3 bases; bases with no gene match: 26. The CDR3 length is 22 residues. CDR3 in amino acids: CALGDRHSDSYHWGSYPDKLIF. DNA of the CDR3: TGTGCTCTTGGGGACCGGCACTCCGATTCCTATCACTGGGGGAGTTACCCCGATAAACTCATCTTT.

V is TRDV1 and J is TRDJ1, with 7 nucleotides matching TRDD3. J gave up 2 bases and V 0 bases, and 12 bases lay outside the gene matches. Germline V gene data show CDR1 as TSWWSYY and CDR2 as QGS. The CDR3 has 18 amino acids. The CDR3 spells CALGELTRRRDTTDKLIF. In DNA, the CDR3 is TGTGCTCTTGGGGAACTAACCCGACGACGGGATACAACCGATAAACTCATCTTT.